This TCR beta chain was identified during a study of CD8+ T cells in alopecia areata. Whole-study results and caveats: Compared with normal scalp, lesional scalp had higher clonality and more expanded CD8+ clones.

CDR3 length: 15 amino acids. Germline lookup yields CDR1 GTSNPN and CDR2 SVGIG (reference sequence). With 0 bases removed from V and 0 bases from J, the gap between germline ends came to 11 bases. Lesional scalp tissue (obtained by punch biopsy) and peripheral blood were collected from alopecia areata patients. Sorted out of PBMCs were CD4+ T cells and CD8+ T cells. As concerns this clone: The antigen is unknown.

Reverse transcribed after extraction, RNA yielded cDNA as the sequencing template. Here immunoSEQ multiplex PCR was the method, and the copy in TCRdb shows in-frame clones only, minus some. The sample has over 200,000 clones, 50% to 70% seen once. This sequence was found in a human donor with alopecia areata. The chain joins TRBV30 to TRBJ1-2; tentatively, D is TRBD1 (5 bases). This specimen was CD4+ T cells sorted from blood, taken at week 0. CDR3 sequence: CAWSVGVIANYGYTF. The CDR3, as DNA: TGTGCCTGGAGTGTGGGGGTTATAGCTAACTATGGCTACACCTTC.